A selection of T cell receptor beta chains follows, all from one sample in a study of blood T cell repertoires in COVID-19. Here immunoSEQ multiplex PCR was the method, and the copy in TCRdb shows in-frame clones only, minus some. The table lists almost 200,000 clones, around four fifths of them singletons. The sample was peripheral blood. The receptors shown here come from a man between 60 and 75 years old with COVID-19, enrolled during active disease. The CDR3 runs from the conserved cysteine through the conserved F or W. A D gene is named only where the DNA matches it firmly. Clone size, where shown, is once, few, many, or a class for clones that have expanded.

j_call clone_size cdr3_length v_call d_call cdr3_aa cdr3_nt
TRBJ2-6 - 17 TRBV10-2 - CASSESLGRTGANVLTF TGCGCCAGCAGTGAGTCGCTGGGGAGGACTGGGGCCAACGTCCTGACTTTC
TRBJ2-1 - 18 TRBV18 TRBD2 CASSPRTSGLRSYNEQFF TGTGCCAGCTCACCACGGACTAGCGGGTTAAGGTCCTACAATGAGCAGTTCTTC
TRBJ2-7 - 11 TRBV10-3 - CAISSSYEQYF TGTGCCATCAGCTCCTCCTACGAGCAGTACTTC
TRBJ2-5 - 13 TRBV19 TRBD1 CASSNRGRETQYF TGTGCCTCATCCAACAGGGGGCGGGAGACCCAGTACTTC
TRBJ1-3 once 15 TRBV7-2 - CASSLNTISGNTIYF TGTGCCAGCAGCCTGAACACTATCTCTGGAAACACCATATATTTT
TRBJ1-3 - 14 TRBV19 TRBD1 CASSADRAGNTIYF TGTGCCAGTAGTGCTGACAGGGCTGGAAACACCATATATTTT
TRBJ2-5 - 13 TRBV7-9 TRBD2 CAIPRAGGETQYF TGTGCCATCCCTCGAGCGGGGGGCGAGACCCAGTACTTC
TRBJ2-3 - 18 TRBV5-1 TRBD1 CASSLGQGQFTSTDTQYF TGCGCCAGCAGCTTAGGACAGGGCCAATTTACAAGCACAGATACGCAGTATTTT
TRBJ2-7 - 15 TRBV27 TRBD2 CASSLRLAGAYEQYF TGTGCCAGCAGTTTACGATTAGCGGGAGCCTACGAGCAGTACTTC
TRBJ2-5 few 17 TRBV27 TRBD2 CASSSSVTSGTLETQYF TGTGCCAGCAGTTCGTCGGTGACTAGCGGGACTTTGGAGACCCAGTACTTC
TRBJ2-7 once 14 TRBV29-1 TRBD2 CSGLLAGGPGEQYF TGCAGCGGCTTACTAGCGGGAGGGCCGGGTGAGCAGTACTTC
TRBJ2-5 - 14 TRBV5-1 - CASSPGGRKETQYF TGCGCCAGCAGCCCGGGGGGCAGGAAAGAGACCCAGTACTTC
TRBJ2-7 - 13 TRBV5-4 - CASSWGRSDEQYF TGTGCCAGCAGCTGGGGCAGGTCCGACGAGCAGTACTTC
TRBJ2-7 - 14 TRBV7-8 - CASSSESDSYEQYF TGTGCCAGCAGCTCGGAGAGTGACTCCTACGAGCAGTACTTC
TRBJ1-6 - 15 TRBV4-2 TRBD1 CASSQGGQGHSPLHF TGTGCCAGCAGCCAAGGGGGACAGGGACATTCACCCCTCCACTTT
TRBJ2-7 few 15 TRBV5-5 - CASSPRWAGTYEQYF TGTGCCAGCAGCCCCCGTTGGGCGGGCACCTACGAGCAGTACTTC
TRBJ2-1 - 12 TRBV2 - CASRREGDEQFF TGTGCCAGCAGACGAGAGGGCGATGAGCAGTTCTTC
TRBJ1-1 - 14 TRBV19 - CASMRDRLNTEAFF TGTGCCAGTATGCGCGACAGGCTAAACACTGAAGCTTTCTTT
TRBJ1-5 - 15 TRBV28 - CASSSLAYRDQPQHF TGTGCCAGCAGTTCCTTAGCATACAGGGATCAGCCCCAGCATTTT
TRBJ2-7 - 15 TRBV18 TRBD1 CASSPRQGIDYEQYF TGTGCCAGCTCACCCCGACAGGGCATTGATTACGAGCAGTACTTC
TRBJ1-1 - 15 TRBV5-1 TRBD1 CASSLGGRENTEAFF TGCGCCAGCAGCTTAGGGGGCAGGGAGAACACTGAAGCTTTCTTT
TRBJ1-2 - 15 TRBV6-6 - CASSYRGKANYGYTF TGTGCCAGCAGTTACCGGGGGAAAGCTAACTATGGCTACACCTTC
TRBJ1-1 - 16 TRBV9 TRBD1 CASSAKQGARNTEAFF TGTGCCAGCAGCGCCAAACAGGGGGCAAGGAACACTGAAGCTTTCTTT
TRBJ2-1 - 17 TRBV11-3 TRBD2 CASSLGVGSGNYNEQFF TGTGCCAGCAGCTTGGGGGTTGGTAGCGGGAACTACAATGAGCAGTTCTTC
TRBJ1-6 - 14 TRBV6-5 - CASRPGSNNSPLHF TGTGCCAGCAGACCAGGGTCAAATAATTCACCCCTCCACTTT
TRBJ1-2 - 15 TRBV6-5 TRBD1 CASSSGQGRAYGYTF TGTGCCAGCAGTTCGGGACAGGGCCGGGCCTATGGCTACACCTTC
TRBJ1-5 few 16 TRBV21-1 - CASSTHCRDRTETEHF TGTGCCAGCAGCACCCACTGCCGGGACAGGACCGAAACTGAGCATTTT
TRBJ1-3 - 15 TRBV28 TRBD1 CASSLWGQGGDTIYF TGTGCCAGCAGTTTATGGGGACAGGGAGGGGACACCATATATTTT
TRBJ2-3 - 17 TRBV24-1 TRBD2 CATSDPRQARGADTQYF TGTGCCACCAGTGATCCCAGACAAGCCCGGGGGGCAGATACGCAGTATTTT
TRBJ1-6 - 17 TRBV27 TRBD1 CASSYRRDSSYNSPLHF TGTGCCAGCAGTTATAGGAGGGACAGCTCCTATAATTCACCCCTCCACTTT
TRBJ1-2 - 21 TRBV30 TRBD1 CASLITGTDITMAQYNYGYTF TGTGCCTCCCTTATCACCGGGACAGATATAACTATGGCGCAATATAACTATGGCTACACCTTC
TRBJ2-1 - 18 TRBV18 TRBD2 CASSPNSTSGRGGNEQFF TGTGCCAGCTCACCAAACTCAACTAGCGGGAGGGGTGGCAATGAGCAGTTCTTC
TRBJ1-2 - 15 TRBV5-1 TRBD1 CASSGGQGEIYGYTF TGCGCCAGCAGCGGGGGACAGGGGGAGATCTATGGCTACACCTTC
TRBJ1-1 - 13 TRBV28 - CASSLASTREAFF TGTGCCAGCAGTTTAGCTTCGACCAGGGAAGCTTTCTTT
TRBJ1-3 - 17 TRBV7-2 TRBD1 CASSLTSQGLSGNTIYF TGTGCCAGCAGCTTAACCTCACAGGGGCTCTCTGGAAACACCATATATTTT
TRBJ2-7 - 17 TRBV4-1 - CASSQGDWGPSSYEQYF TGCGCCAGCAGCCAGGGGGACTGGGGACCGAGCTCTTACGAGCAGTACTTC
TRBJ1-3 - 16 TRBV5-6 - CASSLERTFSGNTIYF TGTGCCAGCAGCTTGGAACGGACTTTCTCTGGAAACACCATATATTTT
TRBJ2-1 - 13 TRBV10-3 - CAISDTTDNEQFF TGTGCCATCAGTGATACGACAGACAATGAGCAGTTCTTC
TRBJ2-1 - 15 TRBV4-1 - CASSQVRGVYNEQFF TGCGCCAGCAGCCAAGTTAGGGGCGTTTACAATGAGCAGTTCTTC
TRBJ1-3 - 15 TRBV19 - CASSPQESSGNTIYF TGTGCCAGTAGTCCACAGGAGTCCTCTGGAAACACCATATATTTT
TRBJ2-7 - 15 TRBV9 TRBD1 CASSVSGQGTYEQYF TGTGCCAGCAGCGTTTCGGGACAGGGAACCTACGAGCAGTACTTC
TRBJ2-2 - 14 TRBV5-1 TRBD2 CASSERLAGGELFF TGCGCCAGCAGCGAGAGACTAGCGGGAGGGGAGCTGTTTTTT
TRBJ1-1 - 13 TRBV7-9 - CASSLDRSTEAFF TGTGCCAGCAGCTTAGACAGGAGCACTGAAGCTTTCTTT
TRBJ1-1 - 12 TRBV30 TRBD1 CAVRTGNTEAFF TGTGCTGTTAGGACAGGGAACACTGAAGCTTTCTTT
TRBJ1-1 - 13 TRBV11-2 - CASSLQLYTEAFF TGTGCCAGCAGCTTACAGTTGTACACTGAAGCTTTCTTT
TRBJ2-3 - 14 TRBV28 TRBD2 CASSPSGIGDTQYF TGTGCCAGCAGTCCTAGCGGGATAGGAGATACGCAGTATTTT
TRBJ1-2 once 14 TRBV7-8 - CASSLGGQTFGYTF TGTGCCAGCAGCCTGGGGGGGCAGACTTTTGGCTACACCTTC
TRBJ2-5 - 15 TRBV9 TRBD1 CASSVGDRHQETQYF TGTGCCAGCAGCGTAGGGGACAGACACCAAGAGACCCAGTACTTC
TRBJ1-5 - 16 TRBV27 TRBD1 CASSLGTGIRNQPQHF TGTGCCAGCAGTTTGGGGACAGGGATTAGGAATCAGCCCCAGCATTTT
TRBJ1-4 - 13 TRBV12-3/TRBV12-4 TRBD1 CATSRTGSEKLFF TGTGCCACCTCAAGGACAGGGAGCGAAAAACTGTTTTTT
TRBJ2-6 - 15 TRBV6-2/TRBV6-3 - CASSRAGSGANVLTF TGTGCCAGCAGCAGGGCGGGCTCTGGGGCCAACGTCCTGACTTTC
TRBJ1-1 - 17 TRBV5-6 - CASSLVRRVVMNTEAFF TGTGCCAGCAGCTTGGTCCGCAGGGTGGTCATGAACACTGAAGCTTTCTTT
TRBJ2-1 - 13 TRBV24-1 - CATSDSPGNEQFF TGTGCCACCAGTGATTCACCAGGCAATGAGCAGTTCTTC